The TCR beta chain described here comes from a study of identical twins. TCRdb independently ran MiXCR on the 5' RACE reads; one entry per CDR3 protein. Of about 920,000 distinct CDR3 sequences listed, 9% to 15% were seen once; the top ten hold about 1.5%. All donors were healthy, and all were Caucasian. V shed 4 bases and J 2 bases; nucleotides not matched to a gene: 3. Germline V gene sequence: CDR1 SGHRS, CDR2 YFSETQ. The CDR3 loop spans 15 amino acids. The sample was also linked to a second study, of yellow fever vaccine responses in identical twins.

V is TRBV5-1 and J is TRBJ2-2; 9 bases align to TRBD1. Sequencing was performed on PBMCs. The clonotype was recovered from a young woman in good health. CDR3 in amino acids: CASSTDRGNTGELFF. The CDR3 DNA follows: TGCGCCAGCAGCACGGACAGGGGTAACACCGGGGAGCTGTTTTTT. The full variable domain, rest sourced from reference TRBV5-1 and TRBJ2-2, is KAGVTQTPRYLIKTRGQQVTLSCSPISGHRSVSWYQQTPGQGLQFLFEYFSETQRNKGNFPGRFSGRQFSNSRSEMNVSTLELGDSALYLCASSTDRGNTGELFFGEGSRLTVL.